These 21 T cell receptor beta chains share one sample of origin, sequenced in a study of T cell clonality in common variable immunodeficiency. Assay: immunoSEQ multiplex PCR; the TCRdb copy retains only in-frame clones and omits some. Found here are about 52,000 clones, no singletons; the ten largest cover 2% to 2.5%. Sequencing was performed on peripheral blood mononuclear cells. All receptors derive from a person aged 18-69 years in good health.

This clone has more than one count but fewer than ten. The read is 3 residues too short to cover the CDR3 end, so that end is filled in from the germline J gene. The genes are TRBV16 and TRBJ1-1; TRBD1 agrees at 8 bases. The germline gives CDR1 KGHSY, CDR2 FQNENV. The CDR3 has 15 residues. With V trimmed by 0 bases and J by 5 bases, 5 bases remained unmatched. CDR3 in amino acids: CASSQSGQGETEAFF. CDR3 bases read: TGTGCCAGCAGCCAATCCGGACAGGGTGAAACTGAA.

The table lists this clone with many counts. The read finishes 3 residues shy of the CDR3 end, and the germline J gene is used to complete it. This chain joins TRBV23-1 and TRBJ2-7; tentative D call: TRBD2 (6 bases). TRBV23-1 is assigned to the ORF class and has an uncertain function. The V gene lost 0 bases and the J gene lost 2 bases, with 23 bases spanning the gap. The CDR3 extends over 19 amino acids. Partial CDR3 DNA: TGCGCCAGCAGTCAATCTGTCCCGTATATAGCGGCACTCGCCTACGAG. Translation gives CASSQSVPYIAALAYE. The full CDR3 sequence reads CASSQSVPYIAALAYEQYF.

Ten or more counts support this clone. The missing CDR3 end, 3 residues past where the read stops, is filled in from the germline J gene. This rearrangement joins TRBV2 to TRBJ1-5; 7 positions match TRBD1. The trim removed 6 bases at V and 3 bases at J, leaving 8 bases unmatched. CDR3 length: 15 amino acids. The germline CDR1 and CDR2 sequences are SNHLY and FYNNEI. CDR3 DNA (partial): TGTGCCAGCAGAGGACAGGACGAGGACAATCAGCCC. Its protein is CASRGQDEDNQP. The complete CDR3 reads CASRGQDEDNQPQHF. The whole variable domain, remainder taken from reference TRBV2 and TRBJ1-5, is EPEVTQTPSHQVTQMGQEVILRCVPISNHLYFYWYRQILGQKVEFLVSFYNNEISEKSEIFDDQFSVERPDGSNFTLKIRSTKLEDSAMYFCASRGQDEDNQPQHFGDGTRLSIL.

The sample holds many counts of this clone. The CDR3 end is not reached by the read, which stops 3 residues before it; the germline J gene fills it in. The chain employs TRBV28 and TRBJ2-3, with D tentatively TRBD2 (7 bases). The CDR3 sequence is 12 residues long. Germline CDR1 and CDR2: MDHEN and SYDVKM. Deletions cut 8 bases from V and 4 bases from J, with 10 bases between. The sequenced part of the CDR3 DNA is TGTGCCAGCGGGGGGGGCGCAGATACG. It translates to CASGGGADT. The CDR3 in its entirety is CASGGGADTQYF. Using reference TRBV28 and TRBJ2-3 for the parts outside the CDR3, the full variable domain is DVKVTQSSRYLVKRTGEKVFLECVQDMDHENMFWYRQDPGLGLRLIYFSYDVKMKEKGDIPEGYSVSREKKERFSLILESASTNQTSMYLCASGGGADTQYFGPGTRLTVL.

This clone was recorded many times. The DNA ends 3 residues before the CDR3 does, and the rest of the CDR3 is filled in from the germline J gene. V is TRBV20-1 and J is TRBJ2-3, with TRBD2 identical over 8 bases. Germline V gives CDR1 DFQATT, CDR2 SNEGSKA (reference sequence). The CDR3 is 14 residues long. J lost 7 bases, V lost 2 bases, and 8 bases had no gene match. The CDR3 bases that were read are TGCAGTGCTAGACCCGGGGGGGGGCCATATACG. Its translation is CSARPGGGPYT. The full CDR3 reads CSARPGGGPYTQYF.

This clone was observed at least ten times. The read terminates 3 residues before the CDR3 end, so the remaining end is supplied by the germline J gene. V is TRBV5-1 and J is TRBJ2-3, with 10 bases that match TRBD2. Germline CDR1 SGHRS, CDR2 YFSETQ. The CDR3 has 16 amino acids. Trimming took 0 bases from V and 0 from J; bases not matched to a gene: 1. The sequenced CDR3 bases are TGCGCCAGCAGCTTGGCTAGCGGGGGCAGCACAGATACG. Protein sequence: CASSLASGGSTDT. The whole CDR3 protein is CASSLASGGSTDTQYF. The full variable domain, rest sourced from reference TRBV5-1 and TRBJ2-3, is KAGVTQTPRYLIKTRGQQVTLSCSPISGHRSVSWYQQTPGQGLQFLFEYFSETQRNKGNFPGRFSGRQFSNSRSEMNVSTLELGDSALYLCASSLASGGSTDTQYFGPGTRLTVL.

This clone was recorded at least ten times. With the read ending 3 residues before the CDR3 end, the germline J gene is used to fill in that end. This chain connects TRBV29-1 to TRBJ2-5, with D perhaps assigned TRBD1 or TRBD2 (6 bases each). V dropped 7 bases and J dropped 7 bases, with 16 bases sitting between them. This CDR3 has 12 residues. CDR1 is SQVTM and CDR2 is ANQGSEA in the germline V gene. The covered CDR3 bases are TGCAGCGGTGAGGGGGGTTCGGGGACC. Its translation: CSGEGGSGT. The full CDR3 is CSGEGGSGTQYF.

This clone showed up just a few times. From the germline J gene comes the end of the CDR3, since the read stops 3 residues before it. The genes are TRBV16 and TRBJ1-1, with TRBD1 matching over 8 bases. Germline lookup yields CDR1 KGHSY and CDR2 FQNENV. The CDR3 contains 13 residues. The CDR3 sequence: CASNQQGARGAFF. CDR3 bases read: TGTGCCAGCAACCAGCAGGGGGCGCGGGGA.

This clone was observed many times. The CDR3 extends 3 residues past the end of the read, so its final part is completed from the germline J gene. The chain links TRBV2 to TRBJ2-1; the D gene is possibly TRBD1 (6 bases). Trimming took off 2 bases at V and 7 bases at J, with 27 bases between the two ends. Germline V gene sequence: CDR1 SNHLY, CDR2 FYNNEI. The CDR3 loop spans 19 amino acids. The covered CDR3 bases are TGTGCCAGCAGTGAATCGGACAGTTTCGCCCGACGCGGTAGGAATGAG. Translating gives CASSESDSFARRGRNE. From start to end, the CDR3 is CASSESDSFARRGRNEQFF.

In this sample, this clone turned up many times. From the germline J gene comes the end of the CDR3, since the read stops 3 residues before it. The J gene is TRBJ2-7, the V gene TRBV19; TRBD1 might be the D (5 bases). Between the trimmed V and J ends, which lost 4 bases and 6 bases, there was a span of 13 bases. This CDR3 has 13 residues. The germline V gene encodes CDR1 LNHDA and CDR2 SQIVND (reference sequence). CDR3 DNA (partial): TGTGCCAGTAGTAGGGGCCCAGGCCGCGAG. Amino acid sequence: CASSRGPGRE. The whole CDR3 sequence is CASSRGPGREQYF. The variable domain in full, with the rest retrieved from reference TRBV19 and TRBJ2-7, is DGGITQSPKYLFRKEGQNVTLSCEQNLNHDAMYWYRQDPGQGLRLIYYSQIVNDFQKGDIAEGYSVSREKKESFPLTVTSAQKNPTAFYLCASSRGPGREQYFGPGTRLTVT.

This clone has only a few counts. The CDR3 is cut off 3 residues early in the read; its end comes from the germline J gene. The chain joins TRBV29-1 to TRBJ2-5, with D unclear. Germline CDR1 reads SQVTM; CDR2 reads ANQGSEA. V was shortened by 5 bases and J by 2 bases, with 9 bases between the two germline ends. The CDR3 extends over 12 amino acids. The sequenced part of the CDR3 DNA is TGCAGCGTTTCTTACGGTCAAGAGACC. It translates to CSVSYGQET. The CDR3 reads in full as CSVSYGQETQYF.

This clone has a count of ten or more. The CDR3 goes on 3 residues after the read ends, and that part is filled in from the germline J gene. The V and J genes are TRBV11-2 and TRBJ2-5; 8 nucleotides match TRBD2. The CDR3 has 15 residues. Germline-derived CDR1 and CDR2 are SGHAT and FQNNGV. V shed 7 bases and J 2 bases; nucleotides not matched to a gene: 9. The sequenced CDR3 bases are TGTGCCAGCAACGGGGGGGCCATCCGACAAGAGACC. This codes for CASNGGAIRQET. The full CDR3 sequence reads CASNGGAIRQETQYF.

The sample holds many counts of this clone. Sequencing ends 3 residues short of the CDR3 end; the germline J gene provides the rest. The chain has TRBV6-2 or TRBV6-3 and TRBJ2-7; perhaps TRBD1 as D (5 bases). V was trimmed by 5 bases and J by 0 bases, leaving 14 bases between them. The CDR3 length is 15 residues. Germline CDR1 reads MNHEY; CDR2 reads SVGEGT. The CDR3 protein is CASSNYRPTSYEQYF. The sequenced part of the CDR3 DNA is TGTGCCAGCAGTAATTACAGGCCCACCTCCTACGAG.

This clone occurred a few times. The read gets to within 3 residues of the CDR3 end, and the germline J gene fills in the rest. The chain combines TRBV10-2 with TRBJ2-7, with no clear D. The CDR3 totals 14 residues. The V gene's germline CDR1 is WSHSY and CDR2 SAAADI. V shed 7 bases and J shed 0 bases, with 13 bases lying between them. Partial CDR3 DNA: TGCGCCAGCAAGGTCGAACCATCCTCCTACGAG. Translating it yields CASKVEPSSYE. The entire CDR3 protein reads CASKVEPSSYEQYF.

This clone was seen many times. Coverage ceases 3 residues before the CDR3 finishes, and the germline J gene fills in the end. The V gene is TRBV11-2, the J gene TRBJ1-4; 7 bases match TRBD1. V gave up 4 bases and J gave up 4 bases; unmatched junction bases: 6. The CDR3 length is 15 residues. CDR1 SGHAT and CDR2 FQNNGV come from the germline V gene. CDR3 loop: CASSSGDRFNEKLFF. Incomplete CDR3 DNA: TGTGCCAGCAGCTCCGGGGACAGATTTAATGAAAAA.

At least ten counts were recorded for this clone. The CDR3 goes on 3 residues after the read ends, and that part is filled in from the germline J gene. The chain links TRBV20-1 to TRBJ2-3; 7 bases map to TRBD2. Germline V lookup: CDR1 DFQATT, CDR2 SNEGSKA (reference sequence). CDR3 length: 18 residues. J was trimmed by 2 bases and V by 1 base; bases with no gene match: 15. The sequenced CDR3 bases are TGCAGTGCTAGAGCCGGAGCGGGAAAATCTGTAATCACAGATACG. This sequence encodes CSARAGAGKSVITDT. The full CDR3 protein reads CSARAGAGKSVITDTQYF.

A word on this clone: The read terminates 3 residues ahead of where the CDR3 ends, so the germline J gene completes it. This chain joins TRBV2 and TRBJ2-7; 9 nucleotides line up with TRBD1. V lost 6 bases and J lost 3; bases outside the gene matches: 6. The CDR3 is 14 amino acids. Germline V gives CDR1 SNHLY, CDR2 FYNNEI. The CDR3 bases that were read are TGTGCCAGCAGCCCGTACAGGGGGCTCTACGAG. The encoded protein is CASSPYRGLYE. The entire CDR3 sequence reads CASSPYRGLYEQYF.

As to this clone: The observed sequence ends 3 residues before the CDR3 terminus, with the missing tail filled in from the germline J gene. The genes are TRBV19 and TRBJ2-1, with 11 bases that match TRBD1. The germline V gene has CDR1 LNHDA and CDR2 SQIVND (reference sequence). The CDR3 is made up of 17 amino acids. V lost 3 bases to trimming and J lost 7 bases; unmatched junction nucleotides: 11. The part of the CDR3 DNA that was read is TGTGCCAGTAGTATTAATCCCGGGACAGGGGGGAGGAATGAG. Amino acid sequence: CASSINPGTGGRNE. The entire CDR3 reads CASSINPGTGGRNEQFF.

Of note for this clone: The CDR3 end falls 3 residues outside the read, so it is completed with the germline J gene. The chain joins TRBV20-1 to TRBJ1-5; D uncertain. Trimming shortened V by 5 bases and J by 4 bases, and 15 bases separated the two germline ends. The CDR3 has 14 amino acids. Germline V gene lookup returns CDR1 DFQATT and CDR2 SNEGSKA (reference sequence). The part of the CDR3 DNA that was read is TGCAGTGCTCCCCCGGCGGCCCAAAATCAGCCC. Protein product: CSAPPAAQNQP. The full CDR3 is CSAPPAAQNQPQHF.

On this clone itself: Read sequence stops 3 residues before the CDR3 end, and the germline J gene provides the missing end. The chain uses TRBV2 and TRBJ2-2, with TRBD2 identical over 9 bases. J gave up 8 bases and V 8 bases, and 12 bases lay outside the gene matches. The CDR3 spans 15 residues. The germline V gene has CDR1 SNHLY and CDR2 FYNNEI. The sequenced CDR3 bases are TGTGCCAGCGGACTAGGGACTAGCTGGTCGGGGGAG. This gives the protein CASGLGTSWSGE. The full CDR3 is CASGLGTSWSGELFF.

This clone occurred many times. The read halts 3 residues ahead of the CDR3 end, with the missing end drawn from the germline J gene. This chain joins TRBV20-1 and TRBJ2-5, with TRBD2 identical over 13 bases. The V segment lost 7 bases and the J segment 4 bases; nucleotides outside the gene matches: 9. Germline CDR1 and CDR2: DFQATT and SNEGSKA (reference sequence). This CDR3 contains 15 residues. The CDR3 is CSGQLAGGPGETQYF. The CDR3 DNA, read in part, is TGCAGTGGACAACTAGCGGGAGGGCCAGGAGAGACC.